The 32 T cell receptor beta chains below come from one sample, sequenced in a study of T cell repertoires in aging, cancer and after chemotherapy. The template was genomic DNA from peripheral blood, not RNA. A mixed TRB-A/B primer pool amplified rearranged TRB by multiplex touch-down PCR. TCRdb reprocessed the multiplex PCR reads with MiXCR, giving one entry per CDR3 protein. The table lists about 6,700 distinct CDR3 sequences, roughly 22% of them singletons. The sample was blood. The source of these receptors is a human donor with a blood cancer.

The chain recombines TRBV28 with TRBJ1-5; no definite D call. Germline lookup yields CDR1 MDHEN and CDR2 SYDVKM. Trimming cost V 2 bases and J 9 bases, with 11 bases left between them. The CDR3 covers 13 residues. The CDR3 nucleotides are TGTGCCAGCAGTTTAGAAGGGTTTAGGCCCCAGCATTTT. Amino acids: CASSLEGFRPQHF.

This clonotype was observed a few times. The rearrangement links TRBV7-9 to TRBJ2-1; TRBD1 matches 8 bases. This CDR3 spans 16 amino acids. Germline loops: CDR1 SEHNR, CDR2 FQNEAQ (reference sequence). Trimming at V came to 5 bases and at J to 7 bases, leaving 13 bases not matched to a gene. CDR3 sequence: CASSARRQGIWNEQFF. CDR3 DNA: TGTGCCAGCAGCGCCCGTCGACAGGGGATCTGGAATGAGCAGTTCTTC.

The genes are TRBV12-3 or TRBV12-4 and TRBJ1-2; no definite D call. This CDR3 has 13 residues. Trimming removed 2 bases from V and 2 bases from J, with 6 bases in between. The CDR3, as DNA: TGTGCCAGCAGTTTAAAAGAAAACTATGGCTACACCTTC. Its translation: CASSLKENYGYTF.

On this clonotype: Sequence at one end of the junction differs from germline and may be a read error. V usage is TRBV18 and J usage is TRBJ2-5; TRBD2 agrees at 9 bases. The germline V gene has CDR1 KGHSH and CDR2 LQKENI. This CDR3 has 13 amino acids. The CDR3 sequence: CASSSGLAESQYF. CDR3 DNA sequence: TGTGCCAGCTCATCGGGACTAGCCGAGAGCCAGTACTTC.

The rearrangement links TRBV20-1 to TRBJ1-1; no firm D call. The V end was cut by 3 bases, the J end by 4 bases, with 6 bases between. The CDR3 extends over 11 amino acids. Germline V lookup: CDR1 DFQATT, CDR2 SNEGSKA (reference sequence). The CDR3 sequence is CSASWGTEAFF. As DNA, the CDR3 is TGCAGTGCTAGTTGGGGCACTGAAGCTTTCTTT.

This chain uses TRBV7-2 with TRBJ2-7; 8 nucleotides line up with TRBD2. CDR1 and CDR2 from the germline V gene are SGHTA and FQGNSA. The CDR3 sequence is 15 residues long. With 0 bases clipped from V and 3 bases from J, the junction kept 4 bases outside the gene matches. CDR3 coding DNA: TGTGCCAGCAGCTTAGCGCTAAGCGGGAGCTACGAGCAGTACTTC. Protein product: CASSLALSGSYEQYF.

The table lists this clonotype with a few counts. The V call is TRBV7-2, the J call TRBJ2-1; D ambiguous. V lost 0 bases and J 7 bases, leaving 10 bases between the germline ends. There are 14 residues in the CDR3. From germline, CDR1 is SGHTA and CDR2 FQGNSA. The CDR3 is CASSLAIVGNEQFF. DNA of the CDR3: TGTGCCAGCAGCTTAGCGATTGTAGGAAATGAGCAGTTCTTC.

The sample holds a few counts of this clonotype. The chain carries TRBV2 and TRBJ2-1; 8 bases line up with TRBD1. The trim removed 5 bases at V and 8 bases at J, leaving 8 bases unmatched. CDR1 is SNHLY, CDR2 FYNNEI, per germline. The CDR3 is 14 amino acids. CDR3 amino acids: CASSPGQGWDEQFF. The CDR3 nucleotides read TGTGCCAGCAGTCCCGGACAGGGATGGGATGAGCAGTTCTTC.

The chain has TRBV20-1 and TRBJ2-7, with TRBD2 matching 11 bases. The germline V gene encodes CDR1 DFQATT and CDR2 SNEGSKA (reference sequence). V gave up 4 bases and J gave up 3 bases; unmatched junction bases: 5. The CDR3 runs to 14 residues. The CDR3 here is CSATTGTSGYEQYF. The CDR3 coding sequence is TGCAGTGCTACCACCGGGACTAGCGGCTACGAGCAGTACTTC.

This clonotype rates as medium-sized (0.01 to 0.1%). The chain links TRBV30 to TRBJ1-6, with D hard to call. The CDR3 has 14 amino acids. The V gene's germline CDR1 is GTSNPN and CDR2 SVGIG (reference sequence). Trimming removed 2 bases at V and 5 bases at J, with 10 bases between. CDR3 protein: CAWSTTRNNSPLHF. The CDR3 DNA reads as TGTGCCTGGAGTACAACAAGAAATAATTCACCCCTCCACTTT.

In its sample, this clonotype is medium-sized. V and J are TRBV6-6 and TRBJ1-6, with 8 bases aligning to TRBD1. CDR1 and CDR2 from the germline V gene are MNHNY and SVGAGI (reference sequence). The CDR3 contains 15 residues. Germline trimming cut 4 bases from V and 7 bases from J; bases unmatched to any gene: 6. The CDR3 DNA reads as TGTGCCAGCAGTTTCTTGACAGGGGAGAATTCACCCCTCCACTTT. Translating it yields CASSFLTGENSPLHF.

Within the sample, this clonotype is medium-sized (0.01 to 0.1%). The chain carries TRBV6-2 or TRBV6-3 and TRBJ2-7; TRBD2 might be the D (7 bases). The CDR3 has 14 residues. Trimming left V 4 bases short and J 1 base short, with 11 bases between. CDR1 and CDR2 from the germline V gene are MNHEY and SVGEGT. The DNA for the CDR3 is TGTGCCAGCAGTTCTAGCGGACAGTCCTACGAGCAGTACTTC. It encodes CASSSSGQSYEQYF.

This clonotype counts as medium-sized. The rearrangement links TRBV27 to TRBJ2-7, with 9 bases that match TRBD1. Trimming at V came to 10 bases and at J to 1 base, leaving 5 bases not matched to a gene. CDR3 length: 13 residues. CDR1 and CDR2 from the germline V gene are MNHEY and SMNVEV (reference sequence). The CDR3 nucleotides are TGTGCCACGCCGGGACAGGGATCCTACGAGCAGTACTTC. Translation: CATPGQGSYEQYF.

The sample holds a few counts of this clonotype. CDR3 residues: CASRRGSFGPPAYEQYF. CDR3 coding DNA: TGTGCCAGCAGGAGAGGCTCCTTCGGACCCCCCGCCTACGAGCAGTACTTC. The V call is TRBV6-4, the J call TRBJ2-7; D is uncertain. This CDR3 contains 17 residues. Germline V gives CDR1 MRHNA, CDR2 SNTAGT. The V gene lost 6 bases and the J gene lost 2 bases, with 23 bases spanning the gap.

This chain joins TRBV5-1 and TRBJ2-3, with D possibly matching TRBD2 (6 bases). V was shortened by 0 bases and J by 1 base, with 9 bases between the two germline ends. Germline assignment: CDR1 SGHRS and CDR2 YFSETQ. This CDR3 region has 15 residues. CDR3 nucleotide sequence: TGCGCCAGCAGCTTGGCGGGGGTTGGCACAGATACGCAGTATTTT. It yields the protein CASSLAGVGTDTQYF.

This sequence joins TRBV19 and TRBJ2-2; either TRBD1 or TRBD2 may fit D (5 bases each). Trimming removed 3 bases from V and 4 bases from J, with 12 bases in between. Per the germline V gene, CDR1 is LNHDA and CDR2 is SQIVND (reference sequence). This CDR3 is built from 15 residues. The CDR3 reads CASSMMAGTTGELFF. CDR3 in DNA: TGTGCCAGTAGTATGATGGCAGGGACCACCGGGGAGCTGTTTTTT.

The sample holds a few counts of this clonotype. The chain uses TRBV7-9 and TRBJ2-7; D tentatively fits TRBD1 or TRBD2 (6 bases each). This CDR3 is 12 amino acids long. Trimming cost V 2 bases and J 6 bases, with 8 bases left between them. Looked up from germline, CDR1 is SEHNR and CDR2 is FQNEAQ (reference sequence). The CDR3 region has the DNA TGTGCCAGCAGCTTATCGGGGGCCGAGCAGTACTTC. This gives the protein CASSLSGAEQYF.

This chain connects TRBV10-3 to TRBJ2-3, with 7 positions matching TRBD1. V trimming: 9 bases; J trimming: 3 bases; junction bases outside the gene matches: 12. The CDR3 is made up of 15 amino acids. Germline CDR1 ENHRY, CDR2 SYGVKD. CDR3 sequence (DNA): TGTGCCATAACCCAGGGGGTCATGGTAACAGATACGCAGTATTTT. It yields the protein CAITQGVMVTDTQYF.

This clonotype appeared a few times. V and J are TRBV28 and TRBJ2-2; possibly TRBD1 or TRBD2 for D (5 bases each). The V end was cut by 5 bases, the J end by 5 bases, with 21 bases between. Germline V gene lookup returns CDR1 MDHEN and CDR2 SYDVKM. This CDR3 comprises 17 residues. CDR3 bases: TGTGCCAGCAGTGAAGGGGTTGGTAGCGCGTTTACCGGGGAGCTGTTTTTT. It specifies CASSEGVGSAFTGELFF. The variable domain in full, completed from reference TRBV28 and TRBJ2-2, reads DVKVTQSSRYLVKRTGEKVFLECVQDMDHENMFWYRQDPGLGLRLIYFSYDVKMKEKGDIPEGYSVSREKKERFSLILESASTNQTSMYLCASSEGVGSAFTGELFFGEGSRLTVL.

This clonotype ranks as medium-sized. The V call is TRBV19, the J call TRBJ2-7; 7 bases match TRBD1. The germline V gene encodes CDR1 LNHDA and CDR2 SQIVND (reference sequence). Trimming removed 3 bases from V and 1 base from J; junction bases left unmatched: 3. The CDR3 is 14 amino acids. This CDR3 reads CASSIRDSSYEQYF. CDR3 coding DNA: TGTGCCAGTAGTATCCGGGACAGTTCCTACGAGCAGTACTTC.

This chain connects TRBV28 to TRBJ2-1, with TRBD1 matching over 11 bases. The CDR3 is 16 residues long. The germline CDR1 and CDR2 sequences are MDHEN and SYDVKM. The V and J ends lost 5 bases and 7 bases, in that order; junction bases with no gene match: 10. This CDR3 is CASSASGTGGWNEQFF. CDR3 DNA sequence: TGTGCCAGCAGTGCCTCCGGGACAGGGGGTTGGAATGAGCAGTTCTTC.

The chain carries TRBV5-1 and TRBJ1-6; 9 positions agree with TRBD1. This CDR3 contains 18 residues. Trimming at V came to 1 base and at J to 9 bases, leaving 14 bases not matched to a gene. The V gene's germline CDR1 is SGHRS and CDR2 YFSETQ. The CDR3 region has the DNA TGCGCCAGCAGCTTGTGGACAACAGGGGGCGTTCAGGGTTCACCCCTCCACTTT. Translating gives CASSLWTTGGVQGSPLHF.

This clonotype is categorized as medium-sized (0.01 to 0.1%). In DNA, the CDR3 is TGTGCCAGCAGTGAAGCAGGGGATATCGGGGAGCTGTTTTTT. This codes for CASSEAGDIGELFF. J is TRBJ2-2 and V is TRBV6-1; tentative D call: TRBD1 (5 bases). Trimming removed 0 bases at V and 7 bases at J, with 9 bases between. In germline, CDR1 is MNHNS, CDR2 SASEGT. The CDR3 contains 14 residues.

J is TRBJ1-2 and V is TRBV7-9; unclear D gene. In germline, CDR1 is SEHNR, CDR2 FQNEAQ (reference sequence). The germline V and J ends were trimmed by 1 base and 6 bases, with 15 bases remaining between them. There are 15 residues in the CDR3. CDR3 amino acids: CASSLDSPWENGYTF. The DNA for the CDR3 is TGTGCCAGCAGCTTAGACAGCCCTTGGGAGAATGGCTACACCTTC.

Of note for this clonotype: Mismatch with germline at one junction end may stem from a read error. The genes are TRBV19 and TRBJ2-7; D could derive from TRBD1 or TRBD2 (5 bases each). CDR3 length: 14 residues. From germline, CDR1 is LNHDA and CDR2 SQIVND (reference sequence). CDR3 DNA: TGTGTCAGTAGTAGAGGGGCGGGCTCCTACGAGCAGTACTTC. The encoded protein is CVSSRGAGSYEQYF.

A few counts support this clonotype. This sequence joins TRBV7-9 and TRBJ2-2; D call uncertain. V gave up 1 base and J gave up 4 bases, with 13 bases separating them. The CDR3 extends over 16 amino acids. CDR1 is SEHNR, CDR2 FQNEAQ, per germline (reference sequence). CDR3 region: CASSLVGNLLTGELFF. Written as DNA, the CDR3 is TGTGCCAGCAGCTTAGTCGGCAACCTACTCACCGGGGAGCTGTTTTTT.

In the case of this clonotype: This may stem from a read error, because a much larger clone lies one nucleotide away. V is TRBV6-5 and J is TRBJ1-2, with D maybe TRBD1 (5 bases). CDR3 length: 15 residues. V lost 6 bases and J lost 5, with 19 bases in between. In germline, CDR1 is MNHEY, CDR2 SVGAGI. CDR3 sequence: CASRSPGADGYGYTF. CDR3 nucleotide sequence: TGTGCCAGCAGAAGCCCTGGGGCCGATGGGTATGGCTACACCTTC.

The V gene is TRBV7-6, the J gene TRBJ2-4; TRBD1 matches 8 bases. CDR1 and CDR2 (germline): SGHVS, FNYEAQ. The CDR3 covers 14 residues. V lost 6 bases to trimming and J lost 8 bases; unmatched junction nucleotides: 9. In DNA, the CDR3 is TGTGCCAGCAGTCGGCGCCAGGGGGCGGACATTCAGTACTTC. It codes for CASSRRQGADIQYF.

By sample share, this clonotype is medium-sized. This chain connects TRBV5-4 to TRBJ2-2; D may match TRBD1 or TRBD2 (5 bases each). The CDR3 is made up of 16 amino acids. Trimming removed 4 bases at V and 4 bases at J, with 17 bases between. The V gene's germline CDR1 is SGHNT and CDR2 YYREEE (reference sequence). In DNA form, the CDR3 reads TGTGCCAGCAGCCCCGGGACGTCGTTGGGCACCGGGGAGCTGTTTTTT. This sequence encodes CASSPGTSLGTGELFF.

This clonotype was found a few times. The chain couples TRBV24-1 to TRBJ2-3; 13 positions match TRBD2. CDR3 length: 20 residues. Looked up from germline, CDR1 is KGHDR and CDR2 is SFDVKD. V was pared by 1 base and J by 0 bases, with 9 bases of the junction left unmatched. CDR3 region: CATSDFGGLAGRPSTDTQYF. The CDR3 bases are TGTGCCACCAGTGATTTCGGGGGACTAGCGGGACGGCCTAGCACAGATACGCAGTATTTT.

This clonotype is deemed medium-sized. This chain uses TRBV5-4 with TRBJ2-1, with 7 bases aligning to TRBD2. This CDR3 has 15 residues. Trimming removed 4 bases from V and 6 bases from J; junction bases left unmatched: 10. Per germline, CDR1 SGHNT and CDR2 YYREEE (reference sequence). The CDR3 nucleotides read TGTGCCAGCAGCCACACCAGGACTAGAAGCAATGAGCAGTTCTTC. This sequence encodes CASSHTRTRSNEQFF.

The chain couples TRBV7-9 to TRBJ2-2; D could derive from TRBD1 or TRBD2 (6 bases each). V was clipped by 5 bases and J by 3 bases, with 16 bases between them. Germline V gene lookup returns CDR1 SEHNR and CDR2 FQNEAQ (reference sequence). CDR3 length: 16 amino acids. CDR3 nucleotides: TGTGCCAGCAGCCCCCTGGGGGGCGCGGACACCGGGGAGCTGTTTTTT. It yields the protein CASSPLGGADTGELFF.